This paragraph covers one T cell receptor beta chain sequence. The length of the CDR3 is 14 residues. From germline, CDR1 is LNHNV and CDR2 YYDKDF (reference sequence). The V gene lost 6 bases and the J gene lost 6 bases, with 18 bases spanning the gap. Clones were read by immunoSEQ multiplex PCR, and TCRdb kept only the in-frame ones, dropping some. This table holds 250,000 to 300,000 clones, roughly 80% found once. The entry originates in a study of blood T cell repertoires in COVID-19. The specimen sequenced was PBMCs or T cells enriched from blood (not recorded which). The genes are TRBV15 and TRBJ2-7; D is uncertain. The clonotype comes from a man aged 35 to 55 who had been exposed to COVID-19. The CDR3 region has the DNA TGTGCCACCAGTAAGAAACCCTCTGCGGCCGAGCAGTACTTC. Protein sequence: CATSKKPSAAEQYF.